A selection of T cell receptor beta chains follows, all from one sample in a study of shared clonotypes between healthy human individuals. Produced via immunoSEQ multiplex PCR; TCRdb's table is partial and in-frame only. The data hold 170,000 or so clones, with approximately 70% observed a single time. Sequencing was performed on memory CD4+ T cells sorted from blood. Every receptor here comes from a young man in good health. Both conserved end residues are part of each CDR3. A D gene is named only where the DNA matches it firmly. Clone size is not always given. Where it is, it says once, few, many or a class for expanded clones.

abundance: -
j_gene: TRBJ2-1
v_gene: TRBV7-3
len: 13
d_gene: -
CDR3aa: CASSLISSNEQFF
CDR3nt: TGTGCCAGCAGCTTAATCTCTAGCAATGAGCAGTTCTTC

abundance: -
j_gene: TRBJ2-7
v_gene: TRBV11-2
len: 13
d_gene: -
CDR3aa: CASSSSASYEQYF
CDR3nt: TGTGCCAGCAGCTCCTCCGCCTCCTACGAGCAGTACTTC

abundance: -
j_gene: TRBJ2-2
v_gene: TRBV28
len: 15
d_gene: TRBD2
CDR3aa: CASSPSGANTGELFF
CDR3nt: TGTGCCAGCAGTCCTAGCGGGGCGAACACCGGGGAGCTGTTTTTT

abundance: -
j_gene: TRBJ2-3
v_gene: TRBV28
len: 16
d_gene: TRBD2
CDR3aa: CASSSPGLAVTDTQYF
CDR3nt: TGTGCCAGCAGTTCCCCGGGACTAGCGGTCACAGATACGCAGTATTTT

abundance: -
j_gene: TRBJ1-1
v_gene: TRBV29-1
len: 13
d_gene: -
CDR3aa: CSLRRGLGTEAFF
CDR3nt: TGCAGCTTGCGACGGGGGCTCGGAACTGAAGCTTTCTTT

abundance: -
j_gene: TRBJ2-7
v_gene: TRBV25-1
len: 17
d_gene: TRBD2
CDR3aa: CASTADSGRARVHEQYF
CDR3nt: TGTGCCAGCACCGCCGACAGCGGGAGGGCCAGGGTCCACGAGCAGTACTTC

abundance: -
j_gene: TRBJ1-1
v_gene: TRBV11-2
len: 18
d_gene: -
CDR3aa: CASSGHLFSSGRETEAFF
CDR3nt: TGTGCCAGCAGCGGACACTTATTTTCTAGCGGGCGGGAGACTGAAGCTTTCTTT

abundance: -
j_gene: TRBJ2-1
v_gene: TRBV25-1
len: 14
d_gene: TRBD1
CDR3aa: CATGGTGARDEQFF
CDR3nt: TGTGCCACTGGGGGGACAGGGGCTAGAGATGAGCAGTTCTTC

abundance: once
j_gene: TRBJ2-1
v_gene: TRBV19
len: 15
d_gene: TRBD2
CDR3aa: CASSPRLAGGGEQFF
CDR3nt: TGTGCCAGTAGTCCCCGACTAGCGGGAGGAGGTGAGCAGTTCTTC

abundance: -
j_gene: TRBJ1-3
v_gene: TRBV25-1
len: 13
d_gene: -
CDR3aa: CASSDSRQVPIYF
CDR3nt: TGTGCCAGCAGTGATTCGCGACAGGTCCCCATATATTTT

abundance: -
j_gene: TRBJ1-1
v_gene: TRBV10-2
len: 14
d_gene: -
CDR3aa: CASRMDGVVTEAFF
CDR3nt: TGCGCCAGCAGGATGGACGGAGTGGTGACTGAAGCTTTCTTT

abundance: -
j_gene: TRBJ2-1
v_gene: TRBV6-1
len: 16
d_gene: TRBD1
CDR3aa: CASSATDRGPYNEQFF
CDR3nt: TGTGCCAGCAGTGCCACGGACAGGGGCCCTTACAATGAGCAGTTCTTC

abundance: -
j_gene: TRBJ2-2
v_gene: TRBV11-2
len: 12
d_gene: -
CDR3aa: CASSSYTGELFF
CDR3nt: TGTGCCAGCAGCTCCTACACCGGGGAGCTGTTTTTT

abundance: -
j_gene: TRBJ2-5
v_gene: TRBV9
len: 16
d_gene: TRBD2
CDR3aa: CASSVEGGSFPETQYF
CDR3nt: TGTGCCAGCAGCGTAGAGGGCGGGAGTTTCCCAGAGACCCAGTACTTC

abundance: -
j_gene: TRBJ2-1
v_gene: TRBV5-1
len: 16
d_gene: -
CDR3aa: CASSLAELSSYNEQFF
CDR3nt: TGCGCCAGCAGCTTGGCCGAATTAAGCTCCTACAATGAGCAGTTCTTC

abundance: -
j_gene: TRBJ2-7
v_gene: TRBV11-2
len: 13
d_gene: -
CDR3aa: CASSTGYPYEQYF
CDR3nt: TGTGCCAGCAGTACAGGGTACCCCTACGAGCAGTACTTC

abundance: -
j_gene: TRBJ2-7
v_gene: TRBV19
len: 15
d_gene: -
CDR3aa: CASSPRGGRNHEQYF
CDR3nt: TGTGCCAGTAGTCCAAGGGGAGGTCGTAACCACGAGCAGTACTTC

abundance: -
j_gene: TRBJ2-1
v_gene: TRBV7-8
len: 12
d_gene: -
CDR3aa: CASSQVGLEQFF
CDR3nt: TGTGCCAGCAGCCAGGTAGGCCTTGAGCAGTTCTTC

abundance: -
j_gene: TRBJ2-5
v_gene: TRBV5-1
len: 17
d_gene: TRBD1
CDR3aa: CASSYSPGQGAEETQYF
CDR3nt: TGCGCCAGCAGCTATTCACCGGGACAGGGGGCCGAGGAGACCCAGTACTTC

abundance: -
j_gene: TRBJ2-3
v_gene: TRBV6-1
len: 11
d_gene: -
CDR3aa: CASSQTDTQYF
CDR3nt: TGTGCCAGCAGTCAGACAGATACGCAGTATTTT

abundance: few
j_gene: TRBJ2-6
v_gene: TRBV18
len: 17
d_gene: -
CDR3aa: CASSLQGVGSGANVLTF
CDR3nt: TGTGCCAGCTCACTTCAGGGTGTAGGCTCTGGGGCCAACGTCCTGACTTTC

abundance: few
j_gene: TRBJ2-1
v_gene: TRBV7-6
len: 13
d_gene: -
CDR3aa: CASSSKPRNEQFF
CDR3nt: TGTGCCAGCAGCTCAAAACCCCGGAATGAGCAGTTCTTC

abundance: -
j_gene: TRBJ2-1
v_gene: TRBV18
len: 14
d_gene: -
CDR3aa: CASSRGASGNEQFF
CDR3nt: TGTGCCAGCTCACGGGGGGCTAGCGGTAATGAGCAGTTCTTC

abundance: -
j_gene: TRBJ2-2
v_gene: TRBV21-1
len: 13
d_gene: -
CDR3aa: CASSKDSTGELFF
CDR3nt: TGTGCCAGCAGCAAAGACAGCACCGGGGAGCTGTTTTTT

abundance: few
j_gene: TRBJ2-1
v_gene: TRBV27
len: 13
d_gene: -
CDR3aa: CASSGRPINEQFF
CDR3nt: TGTGCCAGCAGTGGACGGCCGATCAATGAGCAGTTCTTC

abundance: -
j_gene: TRBJ1-2
v_gene: TRBV23-1
len: 16
d_gene: -
CDR3aa: CASSQLQGPLNYGYTF
CDR3nt: TGCGCCAGCAGTCAACTTCAGGGACCGCTTAACTATGGCTACACCTTC

abundance: once
j_gene: TRBJ1-4
v_gene: TRBV6-1
len: 14
d_gene: TRBD1
CDR3aa: CASRRTGDGEKLFF
CDR3nt: TGTGCCAGCAGAAGGACAGGAGACGGTGAAAAACTGTTTTTT

abundance: -
j_gene: TRBJ2-7
v_gene: TRBV7-9
len: 18
d_gene: TRBD1
CDR3aa: CASSSRWTGALVINEQYF
CDR3nt: TGTGCCAGCAGCTCTAGATGGACAGGGGCCCTCGTGATAAACGAGCAGTACTTC

abundance: few
j_gene: TRBJ2-3
v_gene: TRBV7-9
len: 14
d_gene: -
CDR3aa: CASSLPGSTDTQYF
CDR3nt: TGTGCCAGCAGTCTTCCAGGCAGCACAGATACGCAGTATTTT

abundance: -
j_gene: TRBJ2-7
v_gene: TRBV4-1
len: 17
d_gene: TRBD1
CDR3aa: CASSRYSGTGNLYEQYF
CDR3nt: TGCGCCAGCAGCCGGTATTCCGGGACAGGCAATTTGTACGAGCAGTACTTC

abundance: few
j_gene: TRBJ2-3
v_gene: TRBV29-1
len: 15
d_gene: -
CDR3aa: CSVDSIGSATDTQYF
CDR3nt: TGCAGCGTTGATAGTATAGGGTCCGCCACAGATACGCAGTATTTT

abundance: -
j_gene: TRBJ2-3
v_gene: TRBV25-1
len: 14
d_gene: TRBD2
CDR3aa: CASNKAGVEDTQYF
CDR3nt: TGTGCCAGCAACAAAGCGGGAGTTGAAGATACGCAGTATTTT

abundance: -
j_gene: TRBJ2-7
v_gene: TRBV2
len: 12
d_gene: -
CDR3aa: CASGPGVYEQYF
CDR3nt: TGTGCCAGCGGTCCCGGGGTTTACGAGCAGTACTTC

abundance: few
j_gene: TRBJ2-3
v_gene: TRBV18
len: 14
d_gene: -
CDR3aa: CASSPAQTTDTQYF
CDR3nt: TGTGCCAGCTCACCAGCCCAGACTACAGATACGCAGTATTTT

abundance: -
j_gene: TRBJ2-7
v_gene: TRBV5-4
len: 13
d_gene: -
CDR3aa: CASSLVRDSEQYF
CDR3nt: TGTGCCAGCAGCTTGGTGCGGGACAGCGAGCAGTACTTC

abundance: -
j_gene: TRBJ1-5
v_gene: TRBV19
len: 14
d_gene: -
CDR3aa: CASTRRNSNQPQHF
CDR3nt: TGTGCCAGTACCCGCAGGAACAGCAATCAGCCCCAGCATTTT

abundance: once
j_gene: TRBJ2-7
v_gene: TRBV5-8
len: 19
d_gene: -
CDR3aa: CASSLVFGQVGSSSYEQYF
CDR3nt: TGTGCCAGCAGCTTAGTCTTCGGGCAGGTGGGGTCGTCGTCCTACGAGCAGTACTTC

abundance: few
j_gene: TRBJ2-7
v_gene: TRBV4-1
len: 14
d_gene: -
CDR3aa: CASSQALTGYEQYF
CDR3nt: TGCGCCAGCAGCCAAGCGTTGACAGGCTACGAGCAGTACTTC

abundance: few
j_gene: TRBJ2-3
v_gene: TRBV19
len: 15
d_gene: -
CDR3aa: CASSIYREYGDTQYF
CDR3nt: TGTGCCAGTAGTATTTACAGAGAGTACGGGGATACGCAGTATTTT

abundance: few
j_gene: TRBJ2-5
v_gene: TRBV2
len: 19
d_gene: -
CDR3aa: CASRPLRLSTRASKETQYF
CDR3nt: TGTGCCAGCAGACCATTACGTCTGAGTACCCGGGCGTCAAAAGAGACCCAGTACTTC

abundance: -
j_gene: TRBJ1-4
v_gene: TRBV7-9
len: 14
d_gene: -
CDR3aa: CASSSERRNEKLFF
CDR3nt: TGTGCCAGCAGCTCGGAACGTCGGAATGAAAAACTGTTTTTT

abundance: -
j_gene: TRBJ1-2
v_gene: TRBV7-8
len: 14
d_gene: -
CDR3aa: CASSLAGANYGYTF
CDR3nt: TGTGCCAGCAGCTTAGCAGGGGCCAACTATGGCTACACCTTC

abundance: -
j_gene: TRBJ1-1
v_gene: TRBV5-1
len: 14
d_gene: -
CDR3aa: CASSLNPTNTEAFF
CDR3nt: TGCGCCAGCAGCCTCAATCCAACGAACACTGAAGCTTTCTTT